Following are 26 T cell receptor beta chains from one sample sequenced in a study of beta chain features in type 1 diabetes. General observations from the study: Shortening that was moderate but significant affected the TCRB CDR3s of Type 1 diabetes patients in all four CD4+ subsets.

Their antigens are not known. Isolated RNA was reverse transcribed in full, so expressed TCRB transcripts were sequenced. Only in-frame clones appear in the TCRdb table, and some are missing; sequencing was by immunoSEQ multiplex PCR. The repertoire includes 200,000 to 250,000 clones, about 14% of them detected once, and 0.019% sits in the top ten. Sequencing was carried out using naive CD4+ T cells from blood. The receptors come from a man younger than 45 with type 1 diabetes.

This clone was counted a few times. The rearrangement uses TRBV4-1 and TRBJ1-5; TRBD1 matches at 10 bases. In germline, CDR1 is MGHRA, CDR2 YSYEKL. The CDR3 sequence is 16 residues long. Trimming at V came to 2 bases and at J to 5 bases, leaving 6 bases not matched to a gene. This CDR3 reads CASSQHGQGGDQPQHF. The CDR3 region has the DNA TGCGCCAGCAGCCAACACGGACAGGGGGGAGATCAGCCCCAGCATTTT.

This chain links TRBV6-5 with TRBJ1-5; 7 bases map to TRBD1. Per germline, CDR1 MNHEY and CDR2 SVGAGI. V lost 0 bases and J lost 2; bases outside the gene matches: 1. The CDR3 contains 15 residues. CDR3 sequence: CASSYSGQGNQPQHF. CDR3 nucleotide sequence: TGTGCCAGCAGTTACTCTGGACAGGGCAATCAGCCCCAGCATTTT.

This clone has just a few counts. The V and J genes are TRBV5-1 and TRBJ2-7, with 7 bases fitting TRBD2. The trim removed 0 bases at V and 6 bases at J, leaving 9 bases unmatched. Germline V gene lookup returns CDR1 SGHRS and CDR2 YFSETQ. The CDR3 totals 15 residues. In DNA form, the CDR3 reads TGCGCCAGCAGCTTGGAGACGCGGGAGAGGGGCGAGCAGTACTTC. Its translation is CASSLETRERGEQYF. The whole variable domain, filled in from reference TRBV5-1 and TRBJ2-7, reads KAGVTQTPRYLIKTRGQQVTLSCSPISGHRSVSWYQQTPGQGLQFLFEYFSETQRNKGNFPGRFSGRQFSNSRSEMNVSTLELGDSALYLCASSLETRERGEQYFGPGTRLTVT.

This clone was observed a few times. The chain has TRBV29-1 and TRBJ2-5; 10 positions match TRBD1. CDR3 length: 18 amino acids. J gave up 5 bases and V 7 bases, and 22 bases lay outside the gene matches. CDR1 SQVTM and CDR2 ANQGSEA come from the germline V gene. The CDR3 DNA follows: TGCAGCGCCGATGGGACTGGGAAGGACAGGGGGAGAGGGGAGACCCAGTACTTC. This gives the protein CSADGTGKDRGRGETQYF. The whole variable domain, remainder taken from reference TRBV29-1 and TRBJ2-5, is SAVISQKPSRDICQRGTSLTIQCQVDSQVTMMFWYRQQPGQSLTLIATANQGSEATYESGFVIDKFPISRPNLTFSTLTVSNMSPEDSSIYLCSADGTGKDRGRGETQYFGPGTRLLVL.

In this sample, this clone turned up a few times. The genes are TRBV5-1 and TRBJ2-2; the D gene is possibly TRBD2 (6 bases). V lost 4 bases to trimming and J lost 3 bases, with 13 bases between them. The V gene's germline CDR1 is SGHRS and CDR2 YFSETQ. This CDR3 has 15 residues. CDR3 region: CASSPGGTHTGELFF. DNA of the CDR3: TGCGCCAGCAGCCCTGGGGGGACGCACACCGGGGAGCTGTTTTTT.

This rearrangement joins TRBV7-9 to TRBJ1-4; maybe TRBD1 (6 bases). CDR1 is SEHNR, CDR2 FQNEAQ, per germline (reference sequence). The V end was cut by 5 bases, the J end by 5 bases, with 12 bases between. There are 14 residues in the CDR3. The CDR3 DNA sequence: TGTGCCAGCAGCAGCAGGGGCACGAATGAAAAACTGTTTTTT. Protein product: CASSSRGTNEKLFF. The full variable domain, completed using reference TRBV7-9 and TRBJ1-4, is DTGVSQNPRHKITKRGQNVTFRCDPISEHNRLYWYRQTLGQGPEFLTYFQNEAQLEKSRLLSDRFSAERPKGSFSTLEIQRTEQGDSAMYLCASSSRGTNEKLFFGSGTQLSVL.

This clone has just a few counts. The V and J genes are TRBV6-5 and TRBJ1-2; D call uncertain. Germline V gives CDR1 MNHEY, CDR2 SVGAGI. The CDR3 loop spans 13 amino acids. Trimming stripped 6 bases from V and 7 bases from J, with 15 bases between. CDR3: CASSTLILGGYTF. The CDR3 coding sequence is TGTGCCAGCAGCACACTAATTCTGGGTGGCTACACCTTC.

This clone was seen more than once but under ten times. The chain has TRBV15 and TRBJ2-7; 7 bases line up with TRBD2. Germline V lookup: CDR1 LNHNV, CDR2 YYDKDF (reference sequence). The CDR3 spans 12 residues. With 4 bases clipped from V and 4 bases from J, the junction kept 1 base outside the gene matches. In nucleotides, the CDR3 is TGTGCCACCAGCAAGGGAGGGTACGAGCAGTACTTC. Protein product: CATSKGGYEQYF.

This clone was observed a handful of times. The chain's CDR3 is CASSQGTPAGELFF. The DNA for the CDR3 is TGTGCCAGCAGCCAAGGGACACCGGCCGGGGAGCTGTTTTTT. J is TRBJ2-2 and V is TRBV14, with D maybe TRBD1 (5 bases). Germline lookup yields CDR1 SGHDN and CDR2 FVKESK. V lost 1 base to trimming and J lost 6 bases, with 9 bases between them. The CDR3 totals 14 residues.

The CDR3 coding sequence is TGTGCCAGCAGAGGACAGGGGTCGGACGAGCAGTACTTC. As protein: CASRGQGSDEQYF. This chain joins TRBV6-5 and TRBJ2-7; 9 bases fit TRBD1. J lost 5 bases, V lost 6 bases, and 5 bases had no gene match. CDR1 is MNHEY and CDR2 is SVGAGI in the germline V gene. The CDR3 covers 13 residues.

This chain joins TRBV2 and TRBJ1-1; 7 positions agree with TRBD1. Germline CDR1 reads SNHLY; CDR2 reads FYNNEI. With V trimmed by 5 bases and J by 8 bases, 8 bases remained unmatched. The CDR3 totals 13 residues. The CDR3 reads CASSSGQLTEAFF. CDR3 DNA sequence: TGTGCCAGCAGTTCGGGACAGCTAACCGAAGCTTTCTTT.

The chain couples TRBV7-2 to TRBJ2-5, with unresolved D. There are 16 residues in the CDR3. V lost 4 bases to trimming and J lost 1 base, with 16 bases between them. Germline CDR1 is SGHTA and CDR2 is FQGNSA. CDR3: CASSYNYPVFQETQYF. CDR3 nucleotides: TGTGCCAGCAGCTATAATTATCCGGTTTTCCAAGAGACCCAGTACTTC.

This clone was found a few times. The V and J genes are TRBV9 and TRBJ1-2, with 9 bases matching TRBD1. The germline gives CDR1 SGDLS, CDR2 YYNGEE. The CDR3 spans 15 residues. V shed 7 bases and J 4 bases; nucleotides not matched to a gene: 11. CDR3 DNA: TGTGCCAGCTCGACTGGGACAGGGTGGGCCTATGGCTACACCTTC. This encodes CASSTGTGWAYGYTF.

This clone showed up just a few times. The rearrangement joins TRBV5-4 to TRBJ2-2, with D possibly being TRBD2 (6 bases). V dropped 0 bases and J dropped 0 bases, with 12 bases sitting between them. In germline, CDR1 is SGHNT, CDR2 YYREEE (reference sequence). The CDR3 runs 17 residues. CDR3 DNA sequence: TGTGCCAGCAGCTTGGGGCTAGCGAATACGAACACCGGGGAGCTGTTTTTT. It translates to CASSLGLANTNTGELFF.

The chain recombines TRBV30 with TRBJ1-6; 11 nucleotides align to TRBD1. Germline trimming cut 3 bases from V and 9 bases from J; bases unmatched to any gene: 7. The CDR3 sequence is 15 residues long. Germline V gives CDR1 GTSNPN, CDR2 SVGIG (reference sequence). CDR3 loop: CAWSLGGTGGSPLHF. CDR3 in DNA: TGTGCCTGGAGCCTGGGCGGGACAGGGGGTTCACCCCTCCACTTT. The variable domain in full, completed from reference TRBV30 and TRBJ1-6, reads SQTIHQWPATLVQPVGSPLSLECTVEGTSNPNLYWYRQAAGRGLQLLFYSVGIGQISSEVPQNLSASRPQDRQFILSSKKLLLSDSGFYLCAWSLGGTGGSPLHFGNGTRLTVT.

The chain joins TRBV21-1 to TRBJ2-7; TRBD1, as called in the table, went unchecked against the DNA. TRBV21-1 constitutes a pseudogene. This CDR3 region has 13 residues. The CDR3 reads CASSNRPGDEQYF. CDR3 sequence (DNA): TGTGCCAGCAGCAATCGGCCAGGGGACGAGCAGTACTTC.

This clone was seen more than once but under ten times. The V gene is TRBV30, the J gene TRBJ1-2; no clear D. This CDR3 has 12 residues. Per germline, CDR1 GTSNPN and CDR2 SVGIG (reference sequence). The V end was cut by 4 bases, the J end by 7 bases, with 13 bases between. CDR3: CAWTQSSVGYTF. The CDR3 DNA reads TGTGCCTGGACCCAATCTTCGGTTGGCTACACCTTC. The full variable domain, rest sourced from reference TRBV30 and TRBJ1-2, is SQTIHQWPATLVQPVGSPLSLECTVEGTSNPNLYWYRQAAGRGLQLLFYSVGIGQISSEVPQNLSASRPQDRQFILSSKKLLLSDSGFYLCAWTQSSVGYTFGSGTRLTVV.

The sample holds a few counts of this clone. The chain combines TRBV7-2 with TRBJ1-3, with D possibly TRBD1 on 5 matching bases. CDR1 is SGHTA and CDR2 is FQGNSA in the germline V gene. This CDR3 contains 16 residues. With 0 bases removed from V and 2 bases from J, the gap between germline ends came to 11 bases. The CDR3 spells CASSLATALTGNTIYF. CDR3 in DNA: TGTGCCAGCAGCTTAGCGACAGCCTTAACTGGAAACACCATATATTTT.

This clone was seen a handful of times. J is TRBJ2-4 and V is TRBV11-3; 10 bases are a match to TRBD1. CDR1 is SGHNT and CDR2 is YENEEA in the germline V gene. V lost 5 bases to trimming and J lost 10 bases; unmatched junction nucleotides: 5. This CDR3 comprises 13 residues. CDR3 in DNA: TGTGCCAGCAGCGGACAGGGGGAAGGGATTCAGTACTTC. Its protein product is CASSGQGEGIQYF.

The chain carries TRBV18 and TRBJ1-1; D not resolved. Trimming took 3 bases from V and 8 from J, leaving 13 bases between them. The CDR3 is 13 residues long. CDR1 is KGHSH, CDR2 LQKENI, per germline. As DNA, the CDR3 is TGTGCCAGCTCACCGAATGGCAGGTCGGAAGCTTTCTTT. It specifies CASSPNGRSEAFF.

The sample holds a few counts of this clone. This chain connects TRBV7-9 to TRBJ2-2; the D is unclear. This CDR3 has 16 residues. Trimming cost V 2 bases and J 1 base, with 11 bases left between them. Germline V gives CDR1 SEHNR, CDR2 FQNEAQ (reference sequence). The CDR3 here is CASSLSGGLNTGELFF. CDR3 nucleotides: TGTGCCAGCAGCTTAAGTGGCGGCCTGAACACCGGGGAGCTGTTTTTT.

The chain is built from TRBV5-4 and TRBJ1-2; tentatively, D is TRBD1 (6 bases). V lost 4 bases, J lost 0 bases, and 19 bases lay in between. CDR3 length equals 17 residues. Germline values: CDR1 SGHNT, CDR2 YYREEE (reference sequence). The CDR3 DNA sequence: TGTGCCAGCAGCCTAGGGGGGGGCCGCGGGGCTAACTATGGCTACACCTTC. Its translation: CASSLGGGRGANYGYTF.

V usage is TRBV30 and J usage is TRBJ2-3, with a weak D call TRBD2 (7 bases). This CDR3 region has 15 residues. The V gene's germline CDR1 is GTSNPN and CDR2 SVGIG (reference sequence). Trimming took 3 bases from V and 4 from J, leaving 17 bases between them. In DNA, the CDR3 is TGTGCCTGGAGGCCGGGGGGCCCGTCGGCAGATACGCAGTATTTT. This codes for CAWRPGGPSADTQYF.

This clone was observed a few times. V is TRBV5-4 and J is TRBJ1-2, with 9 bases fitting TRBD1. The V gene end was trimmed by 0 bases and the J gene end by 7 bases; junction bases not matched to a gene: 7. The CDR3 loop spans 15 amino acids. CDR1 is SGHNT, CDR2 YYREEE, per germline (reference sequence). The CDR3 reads CASSLAGQGQRGYTF. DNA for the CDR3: TGTGCCAGCAGCTTGGCGGGACAGGGCCAACGTGGCTACACCTTC.

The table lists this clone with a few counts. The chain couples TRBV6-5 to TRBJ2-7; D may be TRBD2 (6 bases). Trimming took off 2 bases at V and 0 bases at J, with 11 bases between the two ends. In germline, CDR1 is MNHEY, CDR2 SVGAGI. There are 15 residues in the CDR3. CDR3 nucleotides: TGTGCCAGCAGTTACCGGCGGGGAAGCTCCTACGAGCAGTACTTC. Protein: CASSYRRGSSYEQYF.

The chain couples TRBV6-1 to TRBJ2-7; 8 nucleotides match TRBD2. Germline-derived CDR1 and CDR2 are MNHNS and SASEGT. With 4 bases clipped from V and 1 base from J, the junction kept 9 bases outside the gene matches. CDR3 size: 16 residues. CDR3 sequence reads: CASSGGDLAGSYEQYF. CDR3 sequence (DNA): TGTGCCAGCAGTGGGGGGGACTTAGCGGGATCCTACGAGCAGTACTTC.